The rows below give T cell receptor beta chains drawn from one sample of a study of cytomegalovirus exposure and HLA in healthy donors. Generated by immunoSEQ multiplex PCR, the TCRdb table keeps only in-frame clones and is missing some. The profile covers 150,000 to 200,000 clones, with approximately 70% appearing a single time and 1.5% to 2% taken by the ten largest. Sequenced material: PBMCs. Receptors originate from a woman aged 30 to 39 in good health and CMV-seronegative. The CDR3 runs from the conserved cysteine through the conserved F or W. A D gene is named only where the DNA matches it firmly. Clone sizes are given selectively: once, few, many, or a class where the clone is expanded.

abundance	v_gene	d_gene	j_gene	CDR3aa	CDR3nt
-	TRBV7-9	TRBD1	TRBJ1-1	CASSLALSGTGGGEAFF	TGTGCCAGCAGCTTAGCGCTAAGCGGTACAGGGGGCGGGGAAGCTTTCTTT
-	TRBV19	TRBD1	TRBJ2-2	CASSNPGQVNTGELFF	TGTGCCAGTAGTAATCCGGGACAGGTTAACACCGGGGAGCTGTTTTTT
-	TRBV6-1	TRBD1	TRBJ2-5	CASSRDRGETQYF	TGTGCCAGCAGTCGGGACAGGGGAGAGACCCAGTACTTC
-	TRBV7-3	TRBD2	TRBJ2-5	CASSLTGLAGETQYF	TGTGCCAGCAGCTTAACCGGACTAGCGGGAGAGACCCAGTACTTC
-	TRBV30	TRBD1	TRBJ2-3	CAWSAFRDRSTDTQYF	TGTGCCTGGAGTGCCTTCCGGGACAGGTCCACAGATACGCAGTATTTT
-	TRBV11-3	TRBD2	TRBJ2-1	CASSSSSGVGTSYNEQFF	TGTGCCAGCAGCTCCAGCTCGGGTGTGGGGACTAGCTACAATGAGCAGTTCTTC
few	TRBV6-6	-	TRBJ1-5	CASSYVTESNQPQHF	TGTGCCAGCAGTTACGTGACAGAAAGCAATCAGCCCCAGCATTTT
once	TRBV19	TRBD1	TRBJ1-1	CASSIRQGEPEAFF	TGTGCCAGTAGTATACGACAGGGTGAGCCTGAAGCTTTCTTT
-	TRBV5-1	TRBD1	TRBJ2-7	CASSSGDRANYEQYF	TGCGCCAGCAGCTCGGGGGACAGGGCAAACTACGAGCAGTACTTC
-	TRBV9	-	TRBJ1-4	CASSAGERGKLFF	TGTGCCAGCAGCGCGGGGGAACGGGGAAAACTGTTTTTT
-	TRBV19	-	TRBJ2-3	CASSIGSPRLEATDTQYF	TGTGCCAGTAGTATAGGAAGCCCGAGACTAGAGGCCACAGATACGCAGTATTTT
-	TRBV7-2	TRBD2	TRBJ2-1	CASSELLAGGNNEQFF	TGTGCCAGCAGCGAGCTACTAGCGGGGGGCAACAATGAGCAGTTCTTC
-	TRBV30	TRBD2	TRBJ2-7	CAWRPGREGEYF	TGTGCCTGGAGGCCCGGACGGGAGGGTGAGTACTTC
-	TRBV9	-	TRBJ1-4	CASSTVAGLGNEKLFF	TGTGCCAGCAGCACCGTCGCAGGGCTGGGTAATGAAAAACTGTTTTTT
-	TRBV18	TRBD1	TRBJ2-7	CASSPLPGQADPEQYF	TGTGCCAGCTCACCACTACCGGGACAGGCGGATCCTGAGCAGTACTTC
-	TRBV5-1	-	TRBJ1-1	CASTREGGYTEAFF	TGCGCCAGCACCCGAGAGGGCGGCTACACTGAAGCTTTCTTT
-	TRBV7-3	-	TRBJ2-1	CASSLSPGPEQFF	TGTGCCAGCAGCTTATCCCCAGGGCCCGAGCAGTTCTTC
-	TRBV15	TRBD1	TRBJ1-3	CATSQGATGNTIYF	TGTGCCACCAGCCAGGGGGCCACTGGAAACACCATATATTTT
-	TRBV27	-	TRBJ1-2	CASSLLGTPEGYTF	TGTGCCAGCAGTTTATTAGGGACACCCGAAGGCTACACCTTC
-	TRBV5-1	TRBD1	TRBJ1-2	CASSLTGGEYGYTF	TGCGCCAGCAGCCTGACAGGGGGCGAATATGGCTACACCTTC
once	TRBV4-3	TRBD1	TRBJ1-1	CASSQAPDRVNTEAFF	TGCGCCAGCAGCCAAGCCCCGGACAGGGTGAACACTGAAGCTTTCTTT
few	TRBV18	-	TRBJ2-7	CASSPLDSYEQYF	TGTGCCAGCTCACCACTAGACTCCTACGAGCAGTACTTC
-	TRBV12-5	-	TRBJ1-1	CASGFPQGDRPEAFF	TGTGCTAGTGGTTTCCCCCAGGGAGACAGGCCTGAAGCTTTCTTT
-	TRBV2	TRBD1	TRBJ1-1	CASGGGQGAFNTEAFF	TGTGCCAGCGGGGGAGGACAGGGAGCGTTTAACACTGAAGCTTTCTTT
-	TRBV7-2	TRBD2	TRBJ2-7	CASSLVFAGANEQYF	TGTGCCAGCAGCTTAGTTTTCGCGGGAGCCAACGAGCAGTACTTC
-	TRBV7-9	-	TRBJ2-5	CASSLTAIGSGTQYF	TGTGCCAGCAGCTTAACTGCCATAGGGAGCGGGACCCAGTACTTC